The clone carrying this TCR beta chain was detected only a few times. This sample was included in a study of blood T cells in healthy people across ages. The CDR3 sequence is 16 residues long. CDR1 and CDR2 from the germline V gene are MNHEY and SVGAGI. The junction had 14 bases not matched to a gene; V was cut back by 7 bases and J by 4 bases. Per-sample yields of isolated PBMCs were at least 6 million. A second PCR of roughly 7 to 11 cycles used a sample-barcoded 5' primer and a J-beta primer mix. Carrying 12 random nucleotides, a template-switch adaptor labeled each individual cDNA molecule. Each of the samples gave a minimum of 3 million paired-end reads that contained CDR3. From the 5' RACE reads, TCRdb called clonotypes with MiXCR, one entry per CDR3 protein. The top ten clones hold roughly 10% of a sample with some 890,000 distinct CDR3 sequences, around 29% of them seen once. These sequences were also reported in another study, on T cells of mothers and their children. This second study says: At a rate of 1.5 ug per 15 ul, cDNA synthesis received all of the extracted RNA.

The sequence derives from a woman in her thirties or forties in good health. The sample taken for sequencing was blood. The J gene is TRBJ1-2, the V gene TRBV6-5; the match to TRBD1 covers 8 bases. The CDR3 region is CASNPQTGTGTYGYTF. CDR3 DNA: TGTGCCAGCAACCCCCAAACCGGGACAGGAACCTATGGCTACACCTTC.